The present entry profiles one T cell receptor beta chain with its context. Its antigen is as yet unknown. Using its own MiXCR run on the RT-PCR reads, TCRdb lists one record per CDR3 protein. The table records about 520,000 distinct CDR3 sequences, roughly 9.7% of them present only once. The data belong to a study of response to subunit inactivated influenza vaccine. Overall study findings and caveats: Researchers suggested that each seasonal influenza vaccination recruits few new T cells.

The material was PBMCs from blood, obtained around seven weeks after vaccination. The clonotype was recovered from a man aged 50-59 years who received an inactivated influenza vaccine.

DNA of the CDR3: TGTGCCAGCAGCTTAGTAGGCAGTGTATCGGGAGAGCAGTTCTTC. Its protein product is CASSLVGSVSGEQFF. The chain is built from TRBV7-8 and TRBJ2-1; possibly TRBD2 for D (5 bases). Germline assignment: CDR1 SGHVS and CDR2 FQNEAQ. The CDR3 is made up of 15 amino acids. Trimming removed 1 base from V and 10 bases from J, with 17 bases in between. The full variable domain, with the rest looked up from reference TRBV7-8 and TRBJ2-1, is GAGVSQSPRYKVAKRGQDVALRCDPISGHVSLFWYQQALGQGPEFLTYFQNEAQLDKSGLPSDRFFAERPEGSVSTLKIQRTQQEDSAVYLCASSLVGSVSGEQFFGPGTRLTVL.